This T cell receptor (beta chain) was identified in a study of cytomegalovirus exposure and HLA in healthy donors. The V gene's germline CDR1 is MGHDK and CDR2 SYGVNS. V was clipped by 4 bases and J by 7 bases; unmatched bases: 8. The CDR3 is 14 residues long. The PCR contained 60 Vbeta and 13 Jbeta primers. The repertoire was sequenced with immunoSEQ multiplex PCR; TCRdb's copy has only in-frame clones and lacks some. This table has 150,000 to 200,000 clones, about 75% appearing once. The source of this sequence is a female donor in good health and CMV-seronegative. V gene TRBV25-1 combines with J gene TRBJ2-7; the match to TRBD1 covers 9 bases. The sequenced sample consisted of PBMCs. CDR3 DNA: TGTGCCAGCAGTGGCACACAGGGGGCGGGGGAGCAGTACTTC. Its translation: CASSGTQGAGEQYF.